These T cell receptor beta chains were read from a single sample in a study of control samples from healthy donors and cancer patients. Produced via immunoSEQ multiplex PCR; TCRdb's table is partial and in-frame only. Counted here are 100,000 to 150,000 clones, around 92% occurring once; the ten biggest clones make up under 0.7%. Sequenced material: PBMCs. Source of these receptors: a man at least 80 years old with head and neck cancer. Each CDR3 is given with its conserved first and last residue. The order of the fields is clone size, V gene, D gene, J gene, CDR3 DNA, CDR3 protein. A D gene is named only where the DNA matches it firmly. The size field is filled for only some rows; it gives once, few, many or a size class.

clone size: .; V gene: TRBV14; D gene: .; J gene: TRBJ1-4; CDR3 DNA: TGTGCCAGCAGCCGGACAGCTGAAAAACTGTTTTTT; CDR3 protein: CASSRTAEKLFF
clone size: .; V gene: TRBV15; D gene: .; J gene: TRBJ2-7; CDR3 DNA: TGTGCCACCAGCTCGGACAAGTCCTACGAGCAGTACTTC; CDR3 protein: CATSSDKSYEQYF
clone size: .; V gene: TRBV27; D gene: TRBD1; J gene: TRBJ2-1; CDR3 DNA: TGTGCCAGCAGTCCGGACAGGGGGTCCTACAATGAGCAGTTCTTC; CDR3 protein: CASSPDRGSYNEQFF
clone size: .; V gene: TRBV19; D gene: .; J gene: TRBJ2-2; CDR3 DNA: TGTGCCAGTAGGCTCACGTTGGCCGGGGAGCTGTTTTTT; CDR3 protein: CASRLTLAGELFF
clone size: .; V gene: TRBV7-2; D gene: .; J gene: TRBJ2-4; CDR3 DNA: TGTGCCAGCAGCTCTTATTCAAACATTCAGTACTTC; CDR3 protein: CASSSYSNIQYF
clone size: .; V gene: TRBV5-4; D gene: TRBD2; J gene: TRBJ2-5; CDR3 DNA: TGTGCCAGCAGCGAGGGACTAGCGGGGGTGGTGGAGACCCAGTACTTC; CDR3 protein: CASSEGLAGVVETQYF
clone size: .; V gene: TRBV27; D gene: TRBD1; J gene: TRBJ2-7; CDR3 DNA: TGTGCCAGCAGTCGGGGGGACAGGGTCCACGAGCAGTACTTC; CDR3 protein: CASSRGDRVHEQYF
clone size: .; V gene: TRBV5-6; D gene: .; J gene: TRBJ1-5; CDR3 DNA: TGTGCCAGCAGCTTGGGGGCAGGGAGGGCCCAGCATTTT; CDR3 protein: CASSLGAGRAQHF
clone size: .; V gene: TRBV3-1/TRBV3-2; D gene: TRBD2; J gene: TRBJ2-7; CDR3 DNA: TGTGCCAGCAGCCAAGGGCATAGCGGGGGGCTGGACGAGCAGTACTTC; CDR3 protein: CASSQGHSGGLDEQYF
clone size: .; V gene: TRBV19; D gene: .; J gene: TRBJ1-6; CDR3 DNA: TGTGCCAGTAGTCAACGCCGGGACCACGTAAATTCACCCCTCCACTTT; CDR3 protein: CASSQRRDHVNSPLHF
clone size: .; V gene: TRBV5-1; D gene: TRBD1; J gene: TRBJ1-2; CDR3 DNA: TGCGCCAGCAGCTTGGAACAGGGGGCCAGTGGCTACACCTTC; CDR3 protein: CASSLEQGASGYTF
clone size: .; V gene: TRBV5-1; D gene: TRBD2; J gene: TRBJ2-1; CDR3 DNA: TGCGCCAGCAGCTTGGAAGCGGGAGGGTCCTACAATGAGCAGTTCTTC; CDR3 protein: CASSLEAGGSYNEQFF
clone size: .; V gene: TRBV6-2/TRBV6-3; D gene: .; J gene: TRBJ1-5; CDR3 DNA: TGTGCCAGCAGCTCCTCCGGGAGTCAGCCCCAGCATTTT; CDR3 protein: CASSSSGSQPQHF
clone size: once; V gene: TRBV7-2; D gene: TRBD2; J gene: TRBJ2-3; CDR3 DNA: TGTGCCAGCAGCGTTGCGGGGGGGCAGGGAGATACGCAGTATTTT; CDR3 protein: CASSVAGGQGDTQYF
clone size: .; V gene: TRBV5-1; D gene: TRBD1; J gene: TRBJ2-6; CDR3 DNA: TGCGCCAGCAGCTTGGTCAGGGGGAACTCTGGGGCCAACGTCCTGACTTTC; CDR3 protein: CASSLVRGNSGANVLTF
clone size: .; V gene: TRBV6-2/TRBV6-3; D gene: TRBD1; J gene: TRBJ2-5; CDR3 DNA: TGTGCCAGCAGTGACAGGGGACCACCCATCCAAGAGACCCAGTACTTC; CDR3 protein: CASSDRGPPIQETQYF
clone size: .; V gene: TRBV9; D gene: .; J gene: TRBJ2-1; CDR3 DNA: TGTGCCAGCAGCGTAGCCAGCGGCTACAATGAGCAGTTCTTC; CDR3 protein: CASSVASGYNEQFF